This T cell receptor beta chain derives from a study of shared clonotypes between healthy human individuals. Study-wide context: A couple of women and a few men aged 18 to 49 served as donors.

This CDR3 spans 11 amino acids. Germline CDR1 is SNHLY and CDR2 is FYNNEI. V shed 6 bases and J shed 5 bases, with 4 bases lying between them. On this clone: Other DNA sequences in the sample encode the same CDR3.

Assay: immunoSEQ multiplex PCR; the TCRdb copy retains only in-frame clones and omits some. This table has about 490,000 clones, 70% to 80% appearing once. This chain uses TRBV2 with TRBJ2-2; D remains unclear. This TCR was sampled from a woman aged 40 to 50 in good health. Some clones in this sample may be carry-over from other donors' samples. Sequencing was performed on PBMCs. CDR3 sequence (DNA): TGTGCCAGCAGGGAAACCGGGGAGCTGTTTTTT. As protein: CASRETGELFF.